This TCR beta chain was observed in a study of tumor-infiltrating lymphocytes in primary liver carcinoma. As for the study in general: Tumors were stage T1-T3 N0M0, about 4 to 11 cm across. Study outcomes and limitations: Tumors carried a top-250-clone fraction significantly exceeding that of blood (p = 0.039).

The J segment lost 10 bases and the V segment lost 7 bases, leaving 7 bases of the junction unmatched. The CDR3 sequence is 11 residues long. The germline gives CDR1 SQVTM, CDR2 ANQGSEA. Researchers generated TCR beta cDNA from 500 to 600 ng of total RNA, relying on a constant-region primer. Investigators got TCR beta libraries out of three nested multiplex PCR rounds, done with slightly modified ARM-PCR. Rounds one and two of PCR, each of around 9 cycles, were primed with TRBV1-TRBV30 forward primers and a C-beta reverse primer. Via MiXCR, TCRdb re-called the multiplex PCR reads, giving one row per CDR3 protein. The table has more than 100,000 distinct CDR3 sequences, around 70% seen once; the top ten hold over 8%. Bulk tissue was left unsorted, and RNA and DNA were co-extracted from about 20-30 mg of it. This clonotype appeared many times. Its antigen is unidentified.

V gene TRBV29-1 combines with J gene TRBJ2-1; TRBD2 aligns across 7 bases. The sample was tumor-adjacent normal liver tissue. This TCR was recovered from a woman aged 55-70 years with primary liver carcinoma and hepatitis B virus infection. DNA of the CDR3: TGCAGCGCAAGCGGGGTCGGGGAGCAGTTCTTC. It codes for CSASGVGEQFF.